The clone carrying this T cell receptor (beta chain) was seen ten or more times. The antigen is undetermined. These data come from a study of regulatory T cells in long-lasting Graves disease. Looking at the study overall: Persistent Graves' disease required over 5 years of antithyroid drugs and positive TSH receptor antibodies. Study-level results: Persistent Graves' patients showed reduced TCR diversity versus newly diagnosed patients. Study was limited to peripheral blood, excluding thyroid tissue.

Construction of TCR beta libraries relied on iRepertoire HTBI primers and on Arm-PCR targeting CDR3 regions. TCRdb reprocessed the multiplex PCR reads via MiXCR and lists one record per CDR3 protein. This table has fewer than 450,000 distinct CDR3 sequences, less than 25% appearing once. Time point in this sample: persistent/refractory GD, antithyroid drugs over 5 years with positive TRAb. PBMC-derived RNA was used for the TCR library. Material: peripheral blood mononuclear cells (PBMCs), obtained when the disease was refractory, from a patient treated with antithyroid drugs. The TCR originated in a female donor with Graves disease.

This CDR3 is CASSSLGTSGYTF. DNA for the CDR3: TGTGCCAGCAGCTCCCTCGGGACGTCTGGCTACACCTTC. This chain joins TRBV12-3 or TRBV12-4 and TRBJ1-2; the D gene is possibly TRBD1 (5 bases). Trimming left V 6 bases short and J 7 bases short, with 15 bases between. This CDR3 contains 13 residues.